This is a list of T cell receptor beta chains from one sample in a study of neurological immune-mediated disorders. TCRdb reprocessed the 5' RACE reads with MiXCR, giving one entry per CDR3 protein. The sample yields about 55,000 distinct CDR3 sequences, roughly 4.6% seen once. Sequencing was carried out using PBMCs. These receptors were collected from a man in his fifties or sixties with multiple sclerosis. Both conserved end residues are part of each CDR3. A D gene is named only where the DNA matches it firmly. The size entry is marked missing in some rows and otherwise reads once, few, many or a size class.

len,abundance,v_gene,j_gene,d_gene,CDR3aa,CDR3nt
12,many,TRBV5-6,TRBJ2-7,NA,CASSYFRDEQYF,TGTGCCAGCAGCTATTTCAGGGACGAGCAGTACTTC
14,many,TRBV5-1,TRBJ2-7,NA,CASSLETGSYEQYF,TGCGCCAGCAGCTTGGAGACAGGCTCCTACGAGCAGTACTTC
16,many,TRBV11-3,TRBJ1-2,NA,CASSPLRGDWLYGYTF,TGTGCCAGCAGCCCCCTTAGGGGGGACTGGCTGTATGGCTACACCTTC
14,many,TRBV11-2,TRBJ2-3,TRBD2,CASSYSGSTDTQYF,TGTGCCAGCAGCTATAGCGGGAGCACAGATACGCAGTATTTT
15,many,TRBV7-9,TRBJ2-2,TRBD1,CARDNGTGGTGELFF,TGTGCCAGGGATAACGGGACAGGGGGAACCGGGGAGCTGTTTTTT
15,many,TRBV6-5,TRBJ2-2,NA,CASSSQQGRTGELFF,TGTGCCAGCAGTTCCCAACAGGGGAGGACCGGGGAGCTGTTTTTT
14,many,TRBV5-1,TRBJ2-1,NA,CASSAVGWHLEQFF,TGCGCCAGCAGCGCGGTGGGGTGGCATCTTGAGCAGTTCTTC
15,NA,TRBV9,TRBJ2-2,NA,CASSAGPVATGELFF,TGTGCCAGCAGCGCGGGACCAGTCGCCACCGGGGAGCTGTTTTTT
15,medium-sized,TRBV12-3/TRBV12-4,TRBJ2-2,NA,CASVLSTDDTGELFF,TGTGCCAGCGTGCTCTCGACAGATGACACCGGGGAGCTGTTTTTT
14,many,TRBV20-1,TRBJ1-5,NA,CSARDPQGNQPQHF,TGCAGTGCACGGGACCCACAGGGCAATCAGCCCCAGCATTTT
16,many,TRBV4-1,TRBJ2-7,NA,CASSQVYGPPTYEQYF,TGCGCCAGCAGCCAAGTTTATGGGCCGCCGACCTACGAGCAGTACTTC
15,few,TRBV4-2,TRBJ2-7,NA,CASSQDRKGNYEQYF,TGTGCCAGCAGCCAAGATCGTAAGGGGAACTACGAGCAGTACTTC
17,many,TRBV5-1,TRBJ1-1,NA,CASSLEGHTAWGTEAFF,TGCGCCAGCAGCTTGGAGGGGCACACAGCATGGGGCACTGAAGCTTTCTTT
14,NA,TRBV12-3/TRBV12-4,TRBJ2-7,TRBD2,CASGLAGPSYEQYF,TGTGCCAGTGGACTAGCGGGACCCTCCTACGAGCAGTACTTC
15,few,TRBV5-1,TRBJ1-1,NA,CASSLLGTVNTEAFF,TGCGCCAGCAGCTTGCTCGGGACGGTGAACACTGAAGCTTTCTTT
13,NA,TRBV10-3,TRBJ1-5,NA,CAISQGGNQPQHF,TGTGCCATCAGTCAGGGTGGCAATCAGCCCCAGCATTTT
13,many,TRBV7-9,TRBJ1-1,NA,CASSLMSENEAFF,TGTGCCAGCAGCTTGATGAGTGAAAATGAAGCTTTCTTT
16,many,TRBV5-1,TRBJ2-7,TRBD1,CASSQTGTAESYEQYF,TGCGCCAGCAGCCAAACCGGGACAGCCGAATCCTACGAGCAGTACTTC
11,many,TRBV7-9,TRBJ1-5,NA,CASSLGGPQHF,TGTGCCAGCAGCTTAGGGGGGCCCCAGCATTTT
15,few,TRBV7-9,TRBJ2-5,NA,CASNLKGGRQETQYF,TGTGCCAGCAACCTAAAAGGGGGACGCCAAGAGACCCAGTACTTC
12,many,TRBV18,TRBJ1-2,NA,CASSPPGFGYTF,TGTGCCAGCTCACCACCAGGGTTTGGCTACACCTTC
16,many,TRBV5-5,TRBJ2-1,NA,CASSLLTPFGDNEQFF,TGTGCCAGCAGCTTGTTGACGCCTTTTGGAGACAATGAGCAGTTCTTC
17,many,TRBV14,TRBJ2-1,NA,CASSQDYGGIGYNEQFF,TGTGCCAGCAGCCAAGATTATGGTGGGATTGGGTACAATGAGCAGTTCTTC
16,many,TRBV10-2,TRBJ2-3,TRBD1,CASSEPRDREGDTQYF,TGCGCCAGCAGTGAGCCCCGGGACAGGGAGGGAGATACGCAGTATTTT
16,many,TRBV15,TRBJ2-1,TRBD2,CATSPVRGGRGDEQFF,TGTGCCACCAGTCCCGTGAGGGGAGGGCGAGGTGACGAGCAGTTCTTC
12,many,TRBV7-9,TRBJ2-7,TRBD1,CASSPDRGEQYF,TGTGCCAGCAGCCCCGACAGGGGCGAGCAGTACTTC
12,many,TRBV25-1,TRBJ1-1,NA,CASSRVNTEAFF,TGTGCCAGCAGCAGGGTTAACACTGAAGCTTTCTTT
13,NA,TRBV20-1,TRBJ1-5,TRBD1,CSARTGGGQPQHF,TGCAGTGCAAGGACAGGGGGCGGTCAGCCCCAGCATTTT
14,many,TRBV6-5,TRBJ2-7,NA,CASSYSRRGYEQYF,TGTGCCAGCAGTTACTCGAGGCGGGGCTACGAGCAGTACTTC
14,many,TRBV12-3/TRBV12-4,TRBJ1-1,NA,CASSHPSMNTEAFF,TGTGCCAGCAGCCACCCCTCCATGAACACTGAAGCTTTCTTT